Following are 5 T cell receptor beta chains from one sample sequenced in a study of blood T cell repertoires in COVID-19. The table came from immunoSEQ multiplex PCR; TCRdb's copy has only in-frame clones and leaves some out. The sample yields approximately 350,000 clones, more than 85% seen once. The specimen sequenced was PBMCs or T cells enriched from blood (not recorded which). The receptors stem from a woman in her twenties or thirties who had recovered from COVID-19.

The chain employs TRBV7-9 and TRBJ2-1, with D possibly matching TRBD1 (6 bases). Germline CDR1 SEHNR, CDR2 FQNEAQ (reference sequence). Trimming shortened V by 7 bases and J by 9 bases, and 10 bases separated the two germline ends. The CDR3 extends over 11 amino acids. As DNA, the CDR3 is TGTGCCAGCACAACAGGGATTGAGCAGTTCTTC. Protein sequence: CASTTGIEQFF.

The chain carries TRBV21-1 and TRBJ1-2; whether TRBD1, the table's D call, matches the DNA was not checked. TRBV21-1 is noted as a pseudogene. The CDR3 consists of 12 residues. Here the CDR3 reads CASSQGIHGYTF. CDR3 nucleotides: TGTGCCAGCAGCCAGGGGATTCATGGCTACACCTTC.

The chain links TRBV19 to TRBJ1-2; D is unresolved. The CDR3 covers 14 residues. CDR1 is LNHDA and CDR2 is SQIVND in the germline V gene (reference sequence). Trimming took 5 bases from V and 2 from J, leaving 12 bases between them. DNA for the CDR3: TGTGCCAGTAGTCCGTCCGGGGAAAACTATGGCTACACCTTC. It translates to CASSPSGENYGYTF. Supplemented by reference TRBV19 and TRBJ1-2, the full variable domain reads DGGITQSPKYLFRKEGQNVTLSCEQNLNHDAMYWYRQDPGQGLRLIYYSQIVNDFQKGDIAEGYSVSREKKESFPLTVTSAQKNPTAFYLCASSPSGENYGYTFGSGTRLTVV.

The chain employs TRBV6-5 and TRBJ2-5; weak D call: TRBD1 (5 bases). The ends were cut back, 5 bases at V and 5 bases at J, with 9 bases in the middle. This CDR3 has 12 amino acids. Germline assignment: CDR1 MNHEY and CDR2 SVGAGI. DNA for the CDR3: TGTGCCAGCAGTAAGGGGCCGGAGACCCAGTACTTC. This encodes CASSKGPETQYF.

The rearrangement joins TRBV18 to TRBJ2-3; 8 nucleotides agree with TRBD1. This CDR3 comprises 15 residues. Unmatched junction bases numbered 4, after V lost 1 base and J lost 4 bases. CDR1 is KGHSH and CDR2 is LQKENI in the germline V gene. CDR3 residues: CASSPRTGRADTQYF. CDR3 DNA sequence: TGTGCCAGCTCACCACGGACAGGGCGGGCAGATACGCAGTATTTT.